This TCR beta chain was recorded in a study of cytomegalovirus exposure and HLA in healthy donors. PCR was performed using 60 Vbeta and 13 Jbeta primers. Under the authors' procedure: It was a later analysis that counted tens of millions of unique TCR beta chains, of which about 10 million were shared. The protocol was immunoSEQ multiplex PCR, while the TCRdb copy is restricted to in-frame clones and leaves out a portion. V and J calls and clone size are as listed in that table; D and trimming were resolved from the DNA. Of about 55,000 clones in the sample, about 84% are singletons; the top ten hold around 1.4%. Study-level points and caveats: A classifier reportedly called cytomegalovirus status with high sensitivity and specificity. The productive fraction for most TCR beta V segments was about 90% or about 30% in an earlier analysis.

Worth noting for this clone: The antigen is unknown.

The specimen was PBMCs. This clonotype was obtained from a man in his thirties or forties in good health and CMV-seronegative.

The CDR3 nucleotides are TGTGCCAGCAGGCAGGGGGCTAAGTACGAGCAGTACTTC. Its translation: CASRQGAKYEQYF. The chain links TRBV2 to TRBJ2-7; 8 bases fit TRBD1. This CDR3 region has 13 residues. Germline values: CDR1 SNHLY, CDR2 FYNNEI. V lost 6 bases, J lost 4 bases, and 5 bases stayed unmatched.